This T cell receptor beta chain was observed in a study of blood T cell repertoires in COVID-19. Turning to the study itself: Sources were T cells, B-cell-depleted T cells, or PBMCs; the material itself was cDNA or gDNA.

Cohorts were based on clinical histories the participants reported. CDR1 is SGDLS, CDR2 YYNGEE, per germline. This CDR3 has 16 residues. V lost 4 bases, J lost 0 bases, and 11 bases lay in between. TCRdb's copy holds only in-frame clones and misses some; the assay was immunoSEQ multiplex PCR. This table has roughly 330,000 clones, around 87% appearing once. Specimen: PBMCs or T cells enriched from blood (not recorded which). The chain couples TRBV9 to TRBJ1-6; D is perhaps TRBD1 (5 bases). The TCR comes from a woman aged 30 to 39 who had recovered from COVID-19. The CDR3 loop reads CASSPAGGSYNSPLHF. CDR3 DNA sequence: TGTGCCAGCAGCCCCGCGGGGGGCTCCTATAATTCACCCCTCCACTTT.